This passage covers 3 T cell receptor beta chains from one sample sequenced in a study of response to subunit inactivated influenza vaccine. TCRdb used MiXCR to reprocess the RT-PCR reads, holding one entry per CDR3 protein. The sample records a few hundred thousand distinct CDR3 sequences, 11% being singletons. The same sample was also used in a study of T cells expressing NK-cell markers. From that study: It was by 5'RACE template switching with UMIs that TCR beta cDNA was made.

The sequenced sample was PBMCs from blood, obtained on the day of vaccination. The source is a man in his fifties or sixties who received an inactivated influenza vaccine.

The V gene is TRBV5-1, the J gene TRBJ1-1; TRBD1 aligns across 10 bases. V lost 3 bases, J lost 9 bases, and 5 bases stayed unmatched. Germline lookup yields CDR1 SGHRS and CDR2 YFSETQ. This CDR3 spans 13 amino acids. DNA of the CDR3: TGCGCCAGCAGCTCCGGACAGGGGGAGAAAGCTTTCTTT. Encoded protein: CASSSGQGEKAFF.

A note on this clonotype: Given a much more abundant clone one base away, this may be a read error. The V gene is TRBV20-1, the J gene TRBJ2-7; a possible D gene is TRBD2 (5 bases). V lost 6 bases, J lost 6 bases, and 15 bases lay in between. Germline CDR1 DFQATT, CDR2 SNEGSKA (reference sequence). This CDR3 contains 12 residues. The CDR3 bases are TGCAGTGCAATACTGAGGGCAGGCGAGCAGTACTTC. Translated: CSAILRAGEQYF.

This clonotype showed up many times. The chain uses TRBV20-1 and TRBJ2-3, with D perhaps matching TRBD2 (6 bases). This CDR3 comprises 15 residues. From germline, CDR1 is DFQATT and CDR2 SNEGSKA (reference sequence). V lost 0 bases, J lost 1 base, and 11 bases lay in between. In nucleotides, the CDR3 is TGCAGTGCTAGAGATGGTGCTAGCGGCACAGATACGCAGTATTTT. Translated, it gives CSARDGASGTDTQYF.